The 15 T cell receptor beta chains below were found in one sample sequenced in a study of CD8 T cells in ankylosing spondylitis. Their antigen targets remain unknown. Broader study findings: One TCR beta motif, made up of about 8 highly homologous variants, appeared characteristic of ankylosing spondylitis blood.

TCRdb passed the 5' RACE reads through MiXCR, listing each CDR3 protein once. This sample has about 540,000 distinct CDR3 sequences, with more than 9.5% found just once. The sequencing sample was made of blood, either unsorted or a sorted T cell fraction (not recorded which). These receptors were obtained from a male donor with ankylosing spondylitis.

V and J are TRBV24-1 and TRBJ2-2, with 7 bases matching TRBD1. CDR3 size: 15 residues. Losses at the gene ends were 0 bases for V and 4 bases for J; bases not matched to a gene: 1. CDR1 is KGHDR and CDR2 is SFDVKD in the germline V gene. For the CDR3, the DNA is TGTGCCACCAGTGATTTGAACAGGGGCACCGGGGAGCTGTTTTTT. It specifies CATSDLNRGTGELFF.

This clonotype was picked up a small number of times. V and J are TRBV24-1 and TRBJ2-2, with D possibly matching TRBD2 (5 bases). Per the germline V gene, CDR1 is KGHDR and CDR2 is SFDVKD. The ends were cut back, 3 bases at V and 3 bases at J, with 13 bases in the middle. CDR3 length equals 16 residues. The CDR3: CATSDGGWSHTGELFF. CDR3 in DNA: TGTGCCACCAGTGATGGAGGATGGTCCCACACCGGGGAGCTGTTTTTT.

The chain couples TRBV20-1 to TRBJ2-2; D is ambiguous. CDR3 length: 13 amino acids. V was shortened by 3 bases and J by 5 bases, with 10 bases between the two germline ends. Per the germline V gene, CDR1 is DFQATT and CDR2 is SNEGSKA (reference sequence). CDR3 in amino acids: CSASKAETGELFF. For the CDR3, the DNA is TGCAGTGCTAGTAAGGCGGAGACCGGGGAGCTGTTTTTT.

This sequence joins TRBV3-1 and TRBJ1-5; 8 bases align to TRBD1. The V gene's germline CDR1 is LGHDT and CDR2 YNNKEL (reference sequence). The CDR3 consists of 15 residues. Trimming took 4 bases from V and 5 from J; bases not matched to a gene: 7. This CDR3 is CASSLDSGGDQPQHF. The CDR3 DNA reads TGTGCCAGCAGCCTCGACTCAGGGGGCGATCAGCCCCAGCATTTT.

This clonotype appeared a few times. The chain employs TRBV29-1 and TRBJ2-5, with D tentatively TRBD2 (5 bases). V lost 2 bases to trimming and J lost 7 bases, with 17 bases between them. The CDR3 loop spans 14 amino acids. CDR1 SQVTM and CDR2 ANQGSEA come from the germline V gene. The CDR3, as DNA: TGCAGCGTTGAACCCCGGACTTCTTCGGGGACCCAGTACTTC. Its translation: CSVEPRTSSGTQYF.

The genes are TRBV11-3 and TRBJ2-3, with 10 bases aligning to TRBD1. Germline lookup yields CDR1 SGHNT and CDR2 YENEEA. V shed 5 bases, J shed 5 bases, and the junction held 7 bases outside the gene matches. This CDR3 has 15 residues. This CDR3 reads CASSRGQGVGDTQYF. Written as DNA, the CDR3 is TGTGCCAGCAGCCGCGGACAGGGGGTGGGAGATACGCAGTATTTT.

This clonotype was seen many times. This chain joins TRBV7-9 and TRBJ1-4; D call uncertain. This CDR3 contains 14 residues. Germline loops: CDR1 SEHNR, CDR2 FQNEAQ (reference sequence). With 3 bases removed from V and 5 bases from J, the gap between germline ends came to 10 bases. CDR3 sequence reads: CASSLTQPNEKLFF. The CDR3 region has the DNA TGTGCCAGCAGCTTGACCCAACCGAATGAAAAACTGTTTTTT. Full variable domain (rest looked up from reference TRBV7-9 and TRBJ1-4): DTGVSQNPRHKITKRGQNVTFRCDPISEHNRLYWYRQTLGQGPEFLTYFQNEAQLEKSRLLSDRFSAERPKGSFSTLEIQRTEQGDSAMYLCASSLTQPNEKLFFGSGTQLSVL.

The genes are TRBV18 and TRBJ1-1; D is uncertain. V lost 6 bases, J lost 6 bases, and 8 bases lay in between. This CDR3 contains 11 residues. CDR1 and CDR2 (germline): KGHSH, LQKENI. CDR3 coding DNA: TGTGCCAGCTCTTCCGGGCCTGAAGCTTTCTTT. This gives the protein CASSSGPEAFF.

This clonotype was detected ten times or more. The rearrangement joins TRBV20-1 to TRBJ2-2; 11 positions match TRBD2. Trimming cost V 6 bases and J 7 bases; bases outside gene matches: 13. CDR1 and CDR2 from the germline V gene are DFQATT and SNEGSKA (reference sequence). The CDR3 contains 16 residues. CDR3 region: CSAHSGRAWGGGELFF. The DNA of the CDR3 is TGCAGTGCACATAGCGGGAGGGCCTGGGGTGGCGGGGAGCTGTTTTTT.

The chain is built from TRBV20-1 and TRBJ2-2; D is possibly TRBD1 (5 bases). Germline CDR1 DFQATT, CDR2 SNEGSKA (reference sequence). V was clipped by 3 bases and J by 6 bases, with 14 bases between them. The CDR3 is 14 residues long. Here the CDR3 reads CSARPARAPGELFF. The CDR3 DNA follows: TGCAGTGCTAGGCCCGCCAGGGCGCCCGGGGAGCTGTTTTTT.

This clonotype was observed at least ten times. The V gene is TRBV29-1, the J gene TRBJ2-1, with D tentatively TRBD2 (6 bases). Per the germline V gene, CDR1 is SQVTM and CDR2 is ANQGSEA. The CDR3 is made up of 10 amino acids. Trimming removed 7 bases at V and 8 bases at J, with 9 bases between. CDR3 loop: CSGGLDEQFF. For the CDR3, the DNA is TGCAGCGGGGGACTGGATGAGCAGTTCTTC.

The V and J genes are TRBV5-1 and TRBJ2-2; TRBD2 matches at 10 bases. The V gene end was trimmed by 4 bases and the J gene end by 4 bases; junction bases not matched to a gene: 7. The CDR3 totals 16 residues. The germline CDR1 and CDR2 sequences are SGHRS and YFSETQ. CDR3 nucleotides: TGCGCCAGCAGCCAGCTAGCGGGAGAAAGCACCGGGGAGCTGTTTTTT. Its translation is CASSQLAGESTGELFF.

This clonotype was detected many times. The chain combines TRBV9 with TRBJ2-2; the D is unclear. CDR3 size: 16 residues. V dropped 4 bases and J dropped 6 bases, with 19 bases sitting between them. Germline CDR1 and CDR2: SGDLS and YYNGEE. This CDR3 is CASSITTSNAAGELFF. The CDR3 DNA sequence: TGTGCCAGCAGCATAACTACGTCCAACGCTGCCGGGGAGCTGTTTTTT.

CDR3 residues: CSALEAGTGEQYF. The CDR3 DNA sequence: TGCAGTGCCCTCGAGGCGGGGACAGGAGAGCAGTACTTC. The chain links TRBV20-1 to TRBJ2-7; TRBD1 aligns across 8 bases. V dropped 6 bases and J dropped 7; count of bases not matched to a gene: 11. This CDR3 contains 13 residues. CDR1 and CDR2 from the germline V gene are DFQATT and SNEGSKA (reference sequence).

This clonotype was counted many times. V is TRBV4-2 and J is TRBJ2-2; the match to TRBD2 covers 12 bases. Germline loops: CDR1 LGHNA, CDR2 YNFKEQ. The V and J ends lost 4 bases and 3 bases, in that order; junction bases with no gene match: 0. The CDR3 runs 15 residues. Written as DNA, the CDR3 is TGTGCCAGCAGCCGACTAGCGGGAGACACCGGGGAGCTGTTTTTT. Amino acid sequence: CASSRLAGDTGELFF.